Described below is a single T cell receptor (beta chain) sequence and its context. The data originate from a study of blood T cell repertoires in COVID-19. Sequencing was performed with immunoSEQ multiplex PCR; in TCRdb, only in-frame clones are kept and a portion is missing. The sample carries some 270,000 clones, approximately 85% recorded once. The CDR3 is 13 amino acids. Germline trimming cut 1 base from V and 12 bases from J; bases unmatched to any gene: 2. The germline V gene has CDR1 SNHLY and CDR2 FYNNEI. The rearrangement links TRBV2 to TRBJ1-6; 8 bases map to TRBD1. Sequences were obtained from PBMCs or T cells enriched from blood (not recorded which). The source is a woman aged 45-65 years with acute COVID-19. CDR3 protein: CASSEDRGVPLHF. The CDR3 bases are TGTGCCAGCAGTGAAGACAGGGGGGTACCCCTCCACTTT.